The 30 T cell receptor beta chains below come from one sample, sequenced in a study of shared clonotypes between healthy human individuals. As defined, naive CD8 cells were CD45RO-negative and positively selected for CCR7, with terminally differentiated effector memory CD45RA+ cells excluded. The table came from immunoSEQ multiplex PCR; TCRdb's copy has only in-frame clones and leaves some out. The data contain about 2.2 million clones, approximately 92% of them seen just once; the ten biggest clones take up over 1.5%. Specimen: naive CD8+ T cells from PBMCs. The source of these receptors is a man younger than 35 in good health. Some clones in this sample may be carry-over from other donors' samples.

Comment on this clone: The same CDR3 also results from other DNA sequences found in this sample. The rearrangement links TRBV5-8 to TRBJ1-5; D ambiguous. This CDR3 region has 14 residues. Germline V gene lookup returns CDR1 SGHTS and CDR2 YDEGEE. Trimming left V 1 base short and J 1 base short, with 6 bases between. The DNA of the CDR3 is TGTGCCAGCAGCTTGCTTGGGAGCAATCAGCCCCAGCATTTT. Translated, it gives CASSLLGSNQPQHF. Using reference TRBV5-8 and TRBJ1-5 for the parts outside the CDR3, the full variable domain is EAGVTQSPTHLIKTRGQQATLRCSPISGHTSVYWYQQALGLGLQFLLWYDEGEERNRGNFPPRFSGRQFPNYSSELNVNALELEDSALYLCASSLLGSNQPQHFGDGTRLSIL.

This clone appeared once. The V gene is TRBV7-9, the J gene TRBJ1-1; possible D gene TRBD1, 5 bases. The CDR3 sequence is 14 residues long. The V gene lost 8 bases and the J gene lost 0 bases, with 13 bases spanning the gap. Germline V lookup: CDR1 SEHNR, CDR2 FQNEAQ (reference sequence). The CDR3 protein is CASLSTEMNTEAFF. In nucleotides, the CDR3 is TGTGCCAGCTTGTCGACAGAAATGAACACTGAAGCTTTCTTT.

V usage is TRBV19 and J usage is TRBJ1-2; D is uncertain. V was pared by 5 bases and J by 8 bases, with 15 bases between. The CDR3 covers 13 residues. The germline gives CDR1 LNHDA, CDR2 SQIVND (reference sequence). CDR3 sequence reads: CASSGRLSKGYTF. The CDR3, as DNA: TGTGCCAGTAGTGGGCGACTATCTAAGGGCTACACCTTC.

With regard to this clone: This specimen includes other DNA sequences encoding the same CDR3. The CDR3: CASSLGPPYSNQPQHF. The CDR3 coding sequence is TGTGCCAGCAGTTTAGGCCCACCTTATAGCAATCAGCCCCAGCATTTT. The J gene is TRBJ1-5, the V gene TRBV27; D remains ambiguous. V was shortened by 2 bases and J by 0 bases, with 11 bases between the two germline ends. This CDR3 region has 16 residues. Germline CDR1 MNHEY, CDR2 SMNVEV (reference sequence).

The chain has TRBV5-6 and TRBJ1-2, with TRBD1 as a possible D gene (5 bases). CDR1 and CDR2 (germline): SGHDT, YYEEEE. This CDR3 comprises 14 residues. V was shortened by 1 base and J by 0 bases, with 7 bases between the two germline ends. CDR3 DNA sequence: TGTGCCAGCAGCTTGTGGGGGTCTAACTATGGCTACACCTTC. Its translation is CASSLWGSNYGYTF.

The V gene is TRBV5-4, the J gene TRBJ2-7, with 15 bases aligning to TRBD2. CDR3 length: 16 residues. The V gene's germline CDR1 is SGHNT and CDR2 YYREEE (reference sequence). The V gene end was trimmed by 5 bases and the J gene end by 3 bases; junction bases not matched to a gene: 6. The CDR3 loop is CASRIGTSGRYYEQYF. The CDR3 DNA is TGTGCCAGCAGGATAGGGACTAGCGGGAGGTACTACGAGCAGTACTTC.

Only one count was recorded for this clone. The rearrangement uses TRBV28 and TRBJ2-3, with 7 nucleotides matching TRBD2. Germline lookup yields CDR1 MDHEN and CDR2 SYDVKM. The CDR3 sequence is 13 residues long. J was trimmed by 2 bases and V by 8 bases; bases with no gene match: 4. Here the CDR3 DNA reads TGTGCCAGCGCCCTAGCGGACACAGATACGCAGTATTTT. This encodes CASALADTDTQYF.

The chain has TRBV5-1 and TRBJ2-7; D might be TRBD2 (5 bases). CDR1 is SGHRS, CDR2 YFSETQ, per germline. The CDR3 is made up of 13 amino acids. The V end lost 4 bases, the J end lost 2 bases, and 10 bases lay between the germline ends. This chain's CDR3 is CASSRTEAYEQYF. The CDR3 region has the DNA TGCGCCAGCAGCCGGACTGAAGCCTACGAGCAGTACTTC.

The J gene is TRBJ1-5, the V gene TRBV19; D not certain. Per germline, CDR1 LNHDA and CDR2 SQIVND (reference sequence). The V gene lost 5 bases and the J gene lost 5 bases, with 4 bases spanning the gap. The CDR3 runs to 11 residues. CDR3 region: CASSSDQPQHF. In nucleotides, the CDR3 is TGTGCCAGTAGTTCAGATCAGCCCCAGCATTTT. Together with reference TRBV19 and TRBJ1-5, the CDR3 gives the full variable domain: DGGITQSPKYLFRKEGQNVTLSCEQNLNHDAMYWYRQDPGQGLRLIYYSQIVNDFQKGDIAEGYSVSREKKESFPLTVTSAQKNPTAFYLCASSSDQPQHFGDGTRLSIL.

The CDR3 bases are TGTGCCAGCAGTTACGGGACAGTCATGAACACTGAAGCTTTCTTT. Its protein is CASSYGTVMNTEAFF. The chain joins TRBV6-5 to TRBJ1-1; TRBD1 aligns across 7 bases. Germline V gene sequence: CDR1 MNHEY, CDR2 SVGAGI. The CDR3 extends over 15 amino acids. V lost 2 bases to trimming and J lost 0 bases; unmatched junction nucleotides: 3.

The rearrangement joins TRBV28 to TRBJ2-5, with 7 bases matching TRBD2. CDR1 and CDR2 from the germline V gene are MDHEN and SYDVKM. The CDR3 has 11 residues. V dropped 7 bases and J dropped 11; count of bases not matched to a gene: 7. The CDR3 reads CASNKSGEQYF. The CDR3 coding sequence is TGTGCCAGCAACAAAAGCGGGGAGCAGTACTTC.

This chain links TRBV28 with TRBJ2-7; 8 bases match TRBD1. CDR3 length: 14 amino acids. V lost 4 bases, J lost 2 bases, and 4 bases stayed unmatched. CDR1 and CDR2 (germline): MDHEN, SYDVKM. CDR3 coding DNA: TGTGCCAGCAGTTGGTACAGGGGGGCCTACGAGCAGTACTTC. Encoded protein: CASSWYRGAYEQYF.

CDR3 nucleotides: TGTGCCAGCAGCCCCGGGTGGATCGATGGTGCTGAAGCTTTCTTT. Residues: CASSPGWIDGAEAFF. This sequence joins TRBV7-9 and TRBJ1-1; D remains unclear. Trimming pared 5 bases from V and 6 bases from J, leaving 19 bases between. Germline CDR1 SEHNR, CDR2 FQNEAQ (reference sequence). The CDR3 length is 15 residues.

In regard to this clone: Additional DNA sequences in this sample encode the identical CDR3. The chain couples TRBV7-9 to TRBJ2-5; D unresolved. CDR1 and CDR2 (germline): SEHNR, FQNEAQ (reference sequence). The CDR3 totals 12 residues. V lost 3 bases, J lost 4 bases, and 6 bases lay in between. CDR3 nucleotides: TGTGCCAGCAGCTTCGGCGGAGAGACCCAGTACTTC. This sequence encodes CASSFGGETQYF.

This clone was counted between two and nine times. In DNA form, the CDR3 reads TGTGCCAGCAGTCTGGAGGTTAACACCGGGGAGCTGTTTTTT. Translated, it gives CASSLEVNTGELFF. This sequence joins TRBV27 and TRBJ2-2, with a weak D call TRBD2 (5 bases). This CDR3 is 14 amino acids long. Deletions cut 5 bases from V and 2 bases from J, with 9 bases between. Germline CDR1 is MNHEY and CDR2 is SMNVEV (reference sequence).

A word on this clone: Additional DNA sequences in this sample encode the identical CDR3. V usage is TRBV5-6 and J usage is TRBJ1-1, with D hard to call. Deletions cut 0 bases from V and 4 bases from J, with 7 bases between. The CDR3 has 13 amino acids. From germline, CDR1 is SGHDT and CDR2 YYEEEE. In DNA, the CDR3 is TGTGCCAGCAGCTTGGGAGGCGGCACTGAAGCTTTCTTT. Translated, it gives CASSLGGGTEAFF.

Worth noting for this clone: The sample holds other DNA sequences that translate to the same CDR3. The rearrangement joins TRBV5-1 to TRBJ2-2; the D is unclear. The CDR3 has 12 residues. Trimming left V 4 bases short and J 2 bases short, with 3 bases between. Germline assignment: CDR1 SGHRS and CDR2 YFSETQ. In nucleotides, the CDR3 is TGCGCCAGCAGCCTAAACACCGGGGAGCTGTTTTTT. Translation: CASSLNTGELFF.

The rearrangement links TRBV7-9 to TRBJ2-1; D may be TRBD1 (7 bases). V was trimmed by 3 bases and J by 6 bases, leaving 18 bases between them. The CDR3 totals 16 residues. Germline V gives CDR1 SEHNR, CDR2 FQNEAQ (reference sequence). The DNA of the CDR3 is TGTGCCAGCAGCTTCTCCCAGGGGGACTGGGCCAATGAGCAGTTCTTC. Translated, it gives CASSFSQGDWANEQFF.

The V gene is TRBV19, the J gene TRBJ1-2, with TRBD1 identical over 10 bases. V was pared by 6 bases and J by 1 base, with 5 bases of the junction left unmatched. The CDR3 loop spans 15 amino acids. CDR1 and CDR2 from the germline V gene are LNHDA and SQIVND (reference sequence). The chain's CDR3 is CASRDRDRGNYGYTF. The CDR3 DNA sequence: TGTGCCAGTAGGGACCGGGACAGGGGTAACTATGGCTACACCTTC.

The CDR3 DNA reads TGTGCCATCAGTGGGATAGGGACAACCTATGGCTACACCTTC. This gives the protein CAISGIGTTYGYTF. The chain carries TRBV10-3 and TRBJ1-2; D possibly corresponds to TRBD1 (6 bases). Germline CDR1 and CDR2: ENHRY and SYGVKD. V was pared by 4 bases and J by 4 bases, with 13 bases between. This CDR3 contains 14 residues.

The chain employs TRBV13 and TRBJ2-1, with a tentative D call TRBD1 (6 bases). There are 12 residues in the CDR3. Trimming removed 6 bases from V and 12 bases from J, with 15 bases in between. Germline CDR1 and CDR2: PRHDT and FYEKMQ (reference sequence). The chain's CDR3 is CASRADSGVQFF. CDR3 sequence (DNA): TGTGCCAGCAGGGCGGACAGTGGGGTGCAGTTCTTC.

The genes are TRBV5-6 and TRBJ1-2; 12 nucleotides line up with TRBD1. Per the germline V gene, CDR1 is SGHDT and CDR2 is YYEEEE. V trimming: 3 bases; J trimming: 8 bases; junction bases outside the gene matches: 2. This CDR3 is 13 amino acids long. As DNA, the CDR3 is TGTGCCAGCAGCTATGGGACAGGGGGCGGCTACACCTTC. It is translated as CASSYGTGGGYTF.

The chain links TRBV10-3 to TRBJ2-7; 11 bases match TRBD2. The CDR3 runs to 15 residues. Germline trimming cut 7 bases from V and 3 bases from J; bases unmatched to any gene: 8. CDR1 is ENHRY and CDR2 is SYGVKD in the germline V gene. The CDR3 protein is CAITSGTSGLYEQYF. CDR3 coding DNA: TGTGCCATCACCAGCGGGACTAGCGGACTCTACGAGCAGTACTTC.

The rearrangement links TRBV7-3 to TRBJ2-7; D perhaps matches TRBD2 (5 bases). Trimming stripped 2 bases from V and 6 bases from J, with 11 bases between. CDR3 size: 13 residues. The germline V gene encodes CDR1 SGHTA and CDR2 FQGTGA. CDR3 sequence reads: CASSLEASSEQYF. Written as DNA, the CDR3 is TGTGCCAGCAGCTTAGAGGCTAGCTCCGAGCAGTACTTC.

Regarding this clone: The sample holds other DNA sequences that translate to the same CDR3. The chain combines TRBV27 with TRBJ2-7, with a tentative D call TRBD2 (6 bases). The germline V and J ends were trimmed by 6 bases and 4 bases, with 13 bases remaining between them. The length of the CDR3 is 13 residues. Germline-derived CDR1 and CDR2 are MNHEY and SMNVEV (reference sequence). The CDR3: CASSPGRTYEQYF. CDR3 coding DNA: TGTGCCAGCAGCCCGGGGAGGACTTACGAGCAGTACTTC.

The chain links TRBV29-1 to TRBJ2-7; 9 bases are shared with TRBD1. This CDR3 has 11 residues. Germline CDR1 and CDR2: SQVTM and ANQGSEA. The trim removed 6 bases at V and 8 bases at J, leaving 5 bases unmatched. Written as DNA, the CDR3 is TGCAGCGTCAGAACAGGGGGCCAGCAGTACTTC. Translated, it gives CSVRTGGQQYF.

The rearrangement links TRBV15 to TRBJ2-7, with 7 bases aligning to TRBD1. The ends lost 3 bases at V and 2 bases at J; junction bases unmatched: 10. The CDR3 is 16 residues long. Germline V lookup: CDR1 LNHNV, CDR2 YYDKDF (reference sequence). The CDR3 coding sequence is TGTGCCACCAGCAGCCTACAGGGGCGACTTCCCTACGAGCAGTACTTC. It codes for CATSSLQGRLPYEQYF.

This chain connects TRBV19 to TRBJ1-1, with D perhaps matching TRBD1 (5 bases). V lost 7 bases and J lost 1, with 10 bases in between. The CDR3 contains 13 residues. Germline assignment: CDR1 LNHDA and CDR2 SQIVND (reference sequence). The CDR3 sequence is CASIHTGNTEAFF. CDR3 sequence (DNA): TGTGCCAGTATCCATACAGGGAACACTGAAGCTTTCTTT.

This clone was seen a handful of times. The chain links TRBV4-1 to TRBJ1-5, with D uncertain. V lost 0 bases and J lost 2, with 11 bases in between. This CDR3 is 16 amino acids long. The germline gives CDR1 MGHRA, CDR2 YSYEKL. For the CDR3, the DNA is TGCGCCAGCAGCCAAGATCGATCTTGGGGCAATCAGCCCCAGCATTTT. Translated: CASSQDRSWGNQPQHF.

The CDR3 sequence is CASSPLAGGRTGELFF. The DNA for the CDR3 is TGTGCCAGCAGCCCCTTAGCGGGAGGGAGGACCGGGGAGCTGTTTTTT. The chain recombines TRBV7-3 with TRBJ2-2; TRBD2 matches 11 bases. Germline CDR1 SGHTA, CDR2 FQGTGA. V lost 5 bases and J lost 5; bases outside the gene matches: 7. The CDR3 sequence is 16 residues long.